These 31 T cell receptor beta chains share one sample of origin, sequenced in a study of T cells in Graves' hyperthyroidism and ophthalmopathy. The investigators amplified TCR beta CDR3 regions from RNA transcripts. The TCR CDR3 was amplified in a first-round RT-PCR using the HTBI primer set. TCRdb recomputed calls from the multiplex PCR reads with MiXCR, one row per CDR3 protein. The profile shows a few hundred thousand distinct CDR3 sequences, around 14% of them singletons. Material for sequencing was blood. The receptors shown here come from a woman under 40 with Graves' hyperthyroidism that later progressed to Graves' ophthalmopathy.

The chain uses TRBV20-1 and TRBJ2-7; D is ambiguous. Trimming pared 1 base from V and 0 bases from J, leaving 7 bases between. Looked up from germline, CDR1 is DFQATT and CDR2 is SNEGSKA (reference sequence). The CDR3 has 13 amino acids. CDR3 region: CSARAVVSYEQYF. The CDR3, as DNA: TGCAGTGCTAGAGCCGTAGTCTCCTACGAGCAGTACTTC.

This clonotype was picked up a small number of times. The chain recombines TRBV19 with TRBJ2-3; 7 positions match TRBD2. The V gene end was trimmed by 3 bases and the J gene end by 1 base; junction bases not matched to a gene: 13. Germline CDR1 LNHDA, CDR2 SQIVND (reference sequence). The CDR3 runs 18 residues. This CDR3 reads CASSIFGRAGARTDTQYF. The CDR3 bases are TGTGCCAGTAGTATTTTCGGACGCGCGGGAGCACGCACAGATACGCAGTATTTT.

This clonotype has ten or more counts. The J gene is TRBJ1-1, the V gene TRBV5-1, with D possibly matching TRBD1 (6 bases). The CDR3 is made up of 15 amino acids. The V and J ends lost 1 base and 0 bases respectively, with 10 bases between them. Germline values: CDR1 SGHRS, CDR2 YFSETQ. DNA for the CDR3: TGCGCCAGCAGCTTGTTCGGACAGCTGAACACTGAAGCTTTCTTT. It is translated as CASSLFGQLNTEAFF.

This clonotype was seen at least ten times. The rearrangement links TRBV6-2 or TRBV6-3 to TRBJ2-7, with TRBD2 as a possible D gene (5 bases). Germline V gives CDR1 MNHEY, CDR2 SVGEGT. This CDR3 region has 15 residues. V shed 8 bases and J shed 3 bases, with 20 bases lying between them. The CDR3 loop reads CASAPVGLTGYEQYF. The DNA of the CDR3 is TGTGCCAGCGCGCCGGTCGGACTGACTGGCTACGAGCAGTACTTC.

This clonotype showed up many times. The J gene is TRBJ1-4, the V gene TRBV2; 8 bases agree with TRBD1. CDR3 size: 14 residues. The V gene's germline CDR1 is SNHLY and CDR2 FYNNEI. The V and J ends lost 5 bases and 4 bases, in that order; junction bases with no gene match: 3. CDR3 in DNA: TGTGCCAGCAGTCTACAGGGGGGTAATGAAAAACTGTTTTTT. Amino acid sequence: CASSLQGGNEKLFF.

This clonotype was recorded at least ten times. The V and J genes are TRBV20-1 and TRBJ2-5; 7 nucleotides line up with TRBD2. In germline, CDR1 is DFQATT, CDR2 SNEGSKA (reference sequence). J gave up 3 bases and V 5 bases, and 6 bases lay outside the gene matches. The CDR3 has 13 amino acids. The CDR3 DNA sequence: TGCAGTGCTTCCAAGACTAGCAAAGAGACCCAGTACTTC. Amino acids: CSASKTSKETQYF.

This clonotype was recorded at least ten times. The chain carries TRBV7-8 and TRBJ1-3; D is undetermined. The length of the CDR3 is 15 residues. Germline V gene sequence: CDR1 SGHVS, CDR2 FQNEAQ. The ends were cut back, 7 bases at V and 0 bases at J, with 13 bases in the middle. Written as DNA, the CDR3 is TGTGCCAGCACTTTGGGTTTCCTCTCTGGAAACACCATATATTTT. Protein: CASTLGFLSGNTIYF.

This clonotype came up many times. The rearrangement uses TRBV7-2 and TRBJ2-7; D uncertain. The CDR3 is made up of 15 amino acids. CDR1 SGHTA and CDR2 FQGNSA come from the germline V gene. Trimming pared 3 bases from V and 6 bases from J, leaving 18 bases between. The CDR3 bases are TGTGCCAGCAGCTTCCATCCTAGGGTTTCGGGCGAGCAGTACTTC. Its protein product is CASSFHPRVSGEQYF.

This chain links TRBV20-1 with TRBJ2-7; D might be TRBD1 (6 bases). There are 13 residues in the CDR3. V lost 3 bases to trimming and J lost 4 bases, with 13 bases between them. The germline V gene has CDR1 DFQATT and CDR2 SNEGSKA (reference sequence). The DNA for the CDR3 is TGCAGTGCTAGGGGTGCCGGACAGTACGAGCAGTACTTC. As protein: CSARGAGQYEQYF.

In this sample, this clonotype turned up many times. This sequence joins TRBV27 and TRBJ2-6; D is uncertain. The CDR3 contains 16 residues. Germline V gene data show CDR1 as MNHEY and CDR2 as SMNVEV (reference sequence). V was clipped by 2 bases and J by 0 bases, with 8 bases between them. The CDR3 is CASSLISGSGANVLTF. In DNA, the CDR3 is TGTGCCAGCAGTTTAATTAGTGGCTCTGGGGCCAACGTCCTGACTTTC.

In its sample, this clonotype was seen many times. The chain links TRBV20-1 to TRBJ2-5, with 9 bases identical to TRBD2. J lost 1 base, V lost 5 bases, and 11 bases had no gene match. This CDR3 has 16 residues. The germline CDR1 and CDR2 sequences are DFQATT and SNEGSKA (reference sequence). The CDR3 DNA sequence: TGCAGTGCTCCCGGGTCTAGCGGGACCATCCAAGAGACCCAGTACTTC. It translates to CSAPGSSGTIQETQYF.

The V gene is TRBV28, the J gene TRBJ1-1; TRBD1 matches at 9 bases. The CDR3 length is 15 residues. V trimming: 5 bases; J trimming: 0 bases; junction bases outside the gene matches: 4. Germline-derived CDR1 and CDR2 are MDHEN and SYDVKM. Here the CDR3 reads CASSPDRGVNTEAFF. Written as DNA, the CDR3 is TGTGCCAGCAGTCCGGACAGGGGCGTGAACACTGAAGCTTTCTTT.

This clonotype was seen a few times. The CDR3 DNA is TGTGCCTGGAGCCGGGTCGGGGGGAATCAGCCCCAGCATTTT. Protein product: CAWSRVGGNQPQHF. V is TRBV30 and J is TRBJ1-5, with D possibly matching TRBD1 (5 bases). The ends were cut back, 3 bases at V and 4 bases at J, with 13 bases in the middle. CDR3 length equals 14 residues. Per the germline V gene, CDR1 is GTSNPN and CDR2 is SVGIG (reference sequence).

The chain uses TRBV10-2 and TRBJ2-2; the D gene is possibly TRBD2 (6 bases). Deletions cut 8 bases from V and 3 bases from J, with 13 bases between. Germline V gives CDR1 WSHSY, CDR2 SAAADI. The CDR3 contains 14 residues. As DNA, the CDR3 is TGCGCCAGCGAATCCGGGACTTACACCGGGGAGCTGTTTTTT. This codes for CASESGTYTGELFF.

This clonotype showed up just a few times. This chain links TRBV20-1 with TRBJ2-5; D gene unclear. The CDR3 is 12 amino acids. Trimming removed 2 bases from V and 5 bases from J, with 9 bases in between. Germline V gene data show CDR1 as DFQATT and CDR2 as SNEGSKA (reference sequence). The CDR3 DNA sequence: TGCAGTGCTAGACGCCAGGTGGAGACCCAGTACTTC. Residues: CSARRQVETQYF.

The sample holds a few counts of this clonotype. Because it lacks the conserved phenylalanine or tryptophan at the end, this CDR3 is likely a read error. The V call is TRBV2, the J call TRBJ1-6, with D hard to call. Germline-derived CDR1 and CDR2 are SNHLY and FYNNEI. Trimming shortened V by 6 bases and J by 0 bases, and 9 bases separated the two germline ends. This CDR3 is built from 15 residues. As DNA, the CDR3 is TGTGCCAGCAGACTCACGAGCTCCTATAATTCACCCCTCCACATT. Translated, it gives CASRLTSSYNSPLHI.

This clonotype occurred many times. The chain employs TRBV12-3 or TRBV12-4 and TRBJ2-5, with D maybe TRBD1 (6 bases). V dropped 6 bases and J dropped 1 base, with 12 bases sitting between them. The CDR3 is made up of 14 amino acids. CDR3 protein: CASSLQGIQETQYF. CDR3 nucleotides: TGTGCCAGCAGCCTCCAGGGGATCCAAGAGACCCAGTACTTC.

This clonotype was seen many times. This rearrangement joins TRBV2 to TRBJ2-1; D is ambiguous. The CDR3 extends over 13 amino acids. CDR1 SNHLY and CDR2 FYNNEI come from the germline V gene. The germline V and J ends were trimmed by 3 bases and 4 bases, with 7 bases remaining between them. The CDR3 DNA reads TGTGCCAGCAGTGATTCTCCTTACAATGAGCAGTTCTTC. Its translation: CASSDSPYNEQFF. The complete variable domain, with remaining parts taken from reference TRBV2 and TRBJ2-1, reads EPEVTQTPSHQVTQMGQEVILRCVPISNHLYFYWYRQILGQKVEFLVSFYNNEISEKSEIFDDQFSVERPDGSNFTLKIRSTKLEDSAMYFCASSDSPYNEQFFGPGTRLTVL.

The chain employs TRBV28 and TRBJ1-6; no clear D gene. The CDR3 contains 14 residues. V was pared by 2 bases and J by 5 bases, with 7 bases between. CDR1 is MDHEN and CDR2 is SYDVKM in the germline V gene. DNA for the CDR3: TGTGCCAGCAGTTTAAGCCAGAATAATTCACCCCTCCACTTT. Amino acid sequence: CASSLSQNNSPLHF.

This chain uses TRBV5-1 with TRBJ2-4; the D gene could be TRBD1 or TRBD2 (6 bases each). V lost 4 bases, J lost 0 bases, and 14 bases lay in between. This CDR3 is built from 16 residues. Germline V gene data show CDR1 as SGHRS and CDR2 as YFSETQ. The CDR3 reads CASSTEGDLAKNIQYF. As DNA, the CDR3 is TGCGCCAGCAGCACGGAGGGGGACCTAGCCAAAAACATTCAGTACTTC.

In this sample, this clonotype turned up many times. The chain combines TRBV12-3 or TRBV12-4 with TRBJ2-3; perhaps TRBD2 as D (5 bases). V was shortened by 7 bases and J by 6 bases, with 14 bases between the two germline ends. The CDR3 spans 13 residues. This CDR3 is CASIPPGGDTQYF. DNA for the CDR3: TGTGCCAGCATTCCACCGGGCGGGGATACGCAGTATTTT.

This clonotype was picked up many times. The chain recombines TRBV5-1 with TRBJ2-1, with no clear D. CDR1 and CDR2 (germline): SGHRS, YFSETQ. This CDR3 region has 15 residues. V was cut by 2 bases and J by 3 bases, with 12 bases left in between. Here the CDR3 reads CASSLTENVYNEQFF. The DNA of the CDR3 is TGCGCCAGCAGCTTAACAGAGAACGTCTACAATGAGCAGTTCTTC.

This clonotype occurred a few times. A clone one base away is much larger, so this may be a read error. The rearrangement joins TRBV29-1 to TRBJ2-1; no clear D. The V gene lost 4 bases and the J gene lost 3 bases, with 4 bases spanning the gap. The CDR3 has 11 residues. The germline gives CDR1 SQVTM, CDR2 ANQGSEA. DNA of the CDR3: TGCAGCGTTGGATACTACAATGAGCAGTTCTTC. It yields the protein CSVGYYNEQFF.

In this sample, this clonotype turned up many times. The chain uses TRBV12-3 or TRBV12-4 and TRBJ1-2; weak D call: TRBD1 (5 bases). Between the trimmed V and J ends, which lost 2 bases and 8 bases, there was a span of 15 bases. This CDR3 has 14 amino acids. CDR3 sequence: CASSLYGGRLGYTF. The CDR3 coding sequence is TGTGCCAGCAGTTTATATGGGGGGAGGTTAGGCTACACCTTC.

This clonotype occurred many times. The chain combines TRBV7-9 with TRBJ2-1; 12 nucleotides align to TRBD2. This CDR3 spans 16 amino acids. The trim removed 2 bases at V and 4 bases at J, leaving 3 bases unmatched. Germline values: CDR1 SEHNR, CDR2 FQNEAQ (reference sequence). The CDR3 spells CASSLPLAGGYNEQFF. CDR3 coding DNA: TGTGCCAGCAGCTTACCCCTAGCGGGAGGGTACAATGAGCAGTTCTTC. The full variable domain, its missing parts supplied by reference TRBV7-9 and TRBJ2-1, is DTGVSQNPRHKITKRGQNVTFRCDPISEHNRLYWYRQTLGQGPEFLTYFQNEAQLEKSRLLSDRFSAERPKGSFSTLEIQRTEQGDSAMYLCASSLPLAGGYNEQFFGPGTRLTVL.

This clonotype was observed a handful of times. This chain uses TRBV10-3 with TRBJ2-2; D is unresolved. CDR3 length: 15 residues. Germline V gives CDR1 ENHRY, CDR2 SYGVKD. V lost 8 bases, J lost 4 bases, and 17 bases lay in between. CDR3: CAIGQSGYSTGELFF. The CDR3 DNA follows: TGTGCCATCGGGCAGTCCGGATATAGCACCGGGGAGCTGTTTTTT.

This clonotype was seen a few times. The chain links TRBV5-1 to TRBJ2-1; 10 positions agree with TRBD2. The CDR3 length is 15 residues. Germline trimming cut 6 bases from V and 2 bases from J; bases unmatched to any gene: 5. Germline values: CDR1 SGHRS, CDR2 YFSETQ. The CDR3 reads CASTYGLAAYNEQFF. CDR3 nucleotide sequence: TGCGCCAGCACCTACGGACTAGCGGCCTACAATGAGCAGTTCTTC.

This sequence joins TRBV6-2 or TRBV6-3 and TRBJ2-1; TRBD1 matches 9 bases. The CDR3 covers 13 residues. The ends lost 4 bases at V and 12 bases at J; junction bases unmatched: 7. Germline loops: CDR1 MNHEY, CDR2 SVGEGT. The CDR3 DNA reads TGTGCCAGCAGTTCCGGGACAGGGAGGGGGCAGTTCTTC. Translating gives CASSSGTGRGQFF.

The V gene is TRBV10-3, the J gene TRBJ2-7; 7 bases agree with TRBD1. The CDR3 runs 14 residues. V lost 7 bases, J lost 5 bases, and 11 bases stayed unmatched. Germline V gene lookup returns CDR1 ENHRY and CDR2 SYGVKD. The CDR3 nucleotides read TGTGCCATCACTCGAACAGGGGATCGCGACGAGCAGTACTTC. Amino acid sequence: CAITRTGDRDEQYF.

Of note for this clonotype: A single base separates this from a much larger clone, so it may be a read error. The rearrangement links TRBV7-9 to TRBJ1-4; 8 nucleotides line up with TRBD1. CDR3 length: 16 amino acids. Germline values: CDR1 SEHNR, CDR2 FQNEAQ (reference sequence). The CDR3 loop is CASSPTRTGSNEKLLF. The CDR3 nucleotides read TGTGCCAGCAGCCCCACTCGGACAGGGAGTAATGAAAAACTGCTTTTT.

J is TRBJ2-1 and V is TRBV6-2 or TRBV6-3; 9 bases line up with TRBD2. The CDR3 consists of 15 residues. Trimming at V came to 4 bases and at J to 14 bases, leaving 15 bases not matched to a gene. The germline V gene encodes CDR1 MNHEY and CDR2 SVGEGT. The CDR3, as DNA: TGTGCCAGCAGTTCCTTAGCGGGAGAGGGGGGTTCGGAGTTCTTC. It translates to CASSSLAGEGGSEFF.